The 30 T cell receptor beta chains below were found in one sample sequenced in a study of blood T cell repertoires in COVID-19. The data were produced by immunoSEQ multiplex PCR, yet TCRdb's version contains in-frame clones alone and is incomplete. The table has 130,000 or so clones, roughly nine tenths seen once. Sequencing input: peripheral blood. Receptors originate from a human donor with COVID-19, enrolled during active disease. The donor label of this sample is uncertain.

V is TRBV28 and J is TRBJ1-2; no reliable D call. The germline CDR1 and CDR2 sequences are MDHEN and SYDVKM. The CDR3 spans 12 residues. V was cut by 6 bases and J by 0 bases, with 5 bases left in between. The CDR3, as DNA: TGTGCCAGCAGCCTAGCTAACTATGGCTACACCTTC. It translates to CASSLANYGYTF.

This chain joins TRBV6-1 and TRBJ2-7, with 9 positions matching TRBD1. The trim removed 4 bases at V and 3 bases at J, leaving 10 bases unmatched. The germline CDR1 and CDR2 sequences are MNHNS and SASEGT. The CDR3 consists of 16 residues. CDR3 DNA sequence: TGTGCCAGCAGTGGGATGGACAGGGGCTCCCACTACGAGCAGTACTTC. Translating gives CASSGMDRGSHYEQYF.

The chain uses TRBV18 and TRBJ2-2; D possibly corresponds to TRBD2 (6 bases). Trimming stripped 6 bases from V and 3 bases from J, with 20 bases between. The length of the CDR3 is 17 residues. In germline, CDR1 is KGHSH, CDR2 LQKENI. This CDR3 reads CASSYYGTRLDTGELFF. CDR3 in DNA: TGTGCCAGCTCTTATTACGGGACTCGGCTCGACACCGGGGAGCTGTTTTTT.

The V gene is TRBV11-3, the J gene TRBJ2-4, with D maybe TRBD1 (6 bases). Trimming took off 5 bases at V and 7 bases at J, with 15 bases between the two ends. CDR1 and CDR2 from the germline V gene are SGHNT and YENEEA. The CDR3 runs to 14 residues. The CDR3 here is CASSPDARGNIQYF. CDR3 in DNA: TGTGCCAGCAGCCCAGACGCGAGGGGGAACATTCAGTACTTC.

The V call is TRBV18, the J call TRBJ2-1, with D perhaps matching TRBD1 (6 bases). Germline V gives CDR1 KGHSH, CDR2 LQKENI. This CDR3 spans 15 amino acids. V lost 3 bases to trimming and J lost 4 bases, with 13 bases between them. In DNA form, the CDR3 reads TGTGCCAGCTCACCCGGGACACAGATATACAATGAGCAGTTCTTC. It encodes CASSPGTQIYNEQFF.

J is TRBJ1-4 and V is TRBV5-4; D possibly corresponds to TRBD1 (5 bases). V was cut by 4 bases and J by 8 bases, with 18 bases left in between. In germline, CDR1 is SGHNT, CDR2 YYREEE (reference sequence). CDR3 length equals 15 residues. In DNA form, the CDR3 reads TGTGCCAGCAGCGGGGGGAAGGACGGATACGAAAAACTGTTTTTT. Translating gives CASSGGKDGYEKLFF.

The V and J genes are TRBV21-1 and TRBJ2-1; the table's D gene call, TRBD2, was not cross checked with the DNA. TRBV21-1 is termed a pseudogene. The CDR3 totals 17 residues. CDR3: CASSKSRGSVGENEQFF. DNA of the CDR3: TGTGCCAGCAGCAAGTCCCGTGGGTCAGTAGGAGAAAATGAGCAGTTCTTC.

This rearrangement joins TRBV6-5 to TRBJ2-4, with D uncertain. CDR1 and CDR2 (germline): MNHEY, SVGAGI. Trimming removed 0 bases at V and 0 bases at J, with 6 bases between. The CDR3 runs 15 residues. CDR3 protein: CASSYSPGAKNIQYF. CDR3 in DNA: TGTGCCAGCAGTTACTCTCCAGGAGCCAAAAACATTCAGTACTTC.

The rearrangement uses TRBV5-6 and TRBJ2-1; 9 bases align to TRBD2. The CDR3 loop spans 14 amino acids. The germline V gene has CDR1 SGHDT and CDR2 YYEEEE. The J segment lost 11 bases and the V segment lost 2 bases, leaving 8 bases of the junction unmatched. CDR3 region: CASSFGLAMGQQFF. CDR3 in DNA: TGTGCCAGCAGCTTTGGACTAGCGATGGGTCAGCAGTTCTTC.

This clone was seen just once. The rearrangement uses TRBV28 and TRBJ1-4; D gene ambiguous. This CDR3 is 15 amino acids long. V was cut by 8 bases and J by 4 bases, with 17 bases left in between. Germline V CDR1 and CDR2: MDHEN, SYDVKM. The CDR3 nucleotides are TGTGCCAGCGGCGGTCGAGGTGGTGGTAATGAAAAACTGTTTTTT. As protein: CASGGRGGGNEKLFF.

The chain employs TRBV2 and TRBJ1-6; TRBD1 matches 8 bases. The CDR3 has 14 amino acids. V shed 9 bases and J 2 bases; nucleotides not matched to a gene: 3. The germline V gene has CDR1 SNHLY and CDR2 FYNNEI. The CDR3 is CARQGGPYNSPLHF. DNA of the CDR3: TGTGCCAGACAGGGGGGACCCTATAATTCACCCCTCCACTTT.

The gene calls are TRBV9 and TRBJ2-5; 9 positions agree with TRBD2. The CDR3 is made up of 15 amino acids. CDR1 is SGDLS, CDR2 YYNGEE, per germline. V was pared by 2 bases and J by 2 bases, with 4 bases of the junction left unmatched. CDR3 nucleotide sequence: TGTGCCAGCAGCGTTCTAGCGGGGCCACAAGAGACCCAGTACTTC. It yields the protein CASSVLAGPQETQYF.

This chain links TRBV6-4 with TRBJ1-2, with 8 bases that match TRBD1. The CDR3 runs 14 residues. Germline trimming cut 5 bases from V and 5 bases from J; bases unmatched to any gene: 7. Germline-derived CDR1 and CDR2 are MRHNA and SNTAGT. The DNA for the CDR3 is TGTGCCAGCAGTCCGGACAGGGAAGGTTATGGCTACACCTTC. Its translation is CASSPDREGYGYTF.

This sequence joins TRBV11-2 and TRBJ1-1; TRBD1 is a possible D gene (6 bases). V was shortened by 2 bases and J by 2 bases, with 9 bases between the two germline ends. This CDR3 contains 14 residues. CDR1 SGHAT and CDR2 FQNNGV come from the germline V gene. CDR3 bases: TGTGCCAGCAGCTTAACAGGGTCCAACACTGAAGCTTTCTTT. It codes for CASSLTGSNTEAFF.

The V call is TRBV4-1, the J call TRBJ1-2, with TRBD1 matching 8 bases. Germline V lookup: CDR1 MGHRA, CDR2 YSYEKL. This CDR3 is 13 amino acids long. The trim removed 5 bases at V and 5 bases at J, leaving 4 bases unmatched. Here the CDR3 DNA reads TGCGCCAGCAGCATGACAGGGGAGTATGGCTACACCTTC. Translated: CASSMTGEYGYTF.

The V gene is TRBV25-1, the J gene TRBJ1-2; D perhaps matches TRBD1 (5 bases). The germline CDR1 and CDR2 sequences are MGHDK and SYGVNS. V was clipped by 2 bases and J by 8 bases, with 12 bases between them. The CDR3 covers 13 residues. The CDR3 here is CASSEGRDWGYTF. The CDR3 DNA sequence: TGTGCCAGCAGTGAAGGACGGGACTGGGGCTACACCTTC.

The chain combines TRBV3-1 (or the pseudogene TRBV3-2) with TRBJ1-6, with no clear D. V lost 2 bases to trimming and J lost 0 bases, with 14 bases between them. The CDR3 extends over 18 amino acids. Germline V gene sequence: CDR1 LGHDT, CDR2 YNNKEL (reference sequence). The CDR3 bases are TGTGCCAGCAGCCAAAGTTACGGCGGGAGCTCCTATAATTCACCCCTCCACTTT. It yields the protein CASSQSYGGSSYNSPLHF.

This chain joins TRBV5-1 and TRBJ1-3; 9 positions match TRBD1. J lost 4 bases, V lost 3 bases, and 8 bases had no gene match. The CDR3 runs 16 residues. Germline assignment: CDR1 SGHRS and CDR2 YFSETQ. CDR3: CASSSRTGAEGNTIYF. CDR3 DNA sequence: TGCGCCAGCAGCTCTCGGACAGGGGCGGAAGGAAACACCATATATTTT.

The rearrangement joins TRBV12-5 to TRBJ2-7; 7 bases line up with TRBD2. Per germline, CDR1 LGHNT and CDR2 FRNRAP. The CDR3 loop spans 15 amino acids. V lost 0 bases and J lost 4; bases outside the gene matches: 6. CDR3 nucleotide sequence: TGTGCTAGTGGTTTGGTAGCTAGCGGTCGATACGAGCAGTACTTC. It encodes CASGLVASGRYEQYF. Variable domain in full (rest from reference TRBV12-5 and TRBJ2-7): DARVTQTPRHKVTEMGQEVTMRCQPILGHNTVFWYRQTMMQGLELLAYFRNRAPLDDSGMPKDRFSAEMPDATLATLKIQPSEPRDSAVYFCASGLVASGRYEQYFGPGTRLTVT.

In this sample, this clone turned up once. The chain couples TRBV19 to TRBJ1-1; D is unclear. The CDR3 runs to 15 residues. Trimming cost V 1 base and J 5 bases, with 14 bases left between them. Germline V gene lookup returns CDR1 LNHDA and CDR2 SQIVND (reference sequence). The CDR3 loop reads CASSIGGSGWTEAFF. CDR3 bases: TGTGCCAGTAGTATAGGTGGGAGTGGCTGGACTGAAGCTTTCTTT.

The V call is TRBV24-1, the J call TRBJ2-5; 7 bases line up with TRBD1. Germline lookup yields CDR1 KGHDR and CDR2 SFDVKD. The V segment lost 4 bases and the J segment 0 bases; nucleotides outside the gene matches: 7. This CDR3 has 16 amino acids. The CDR3 DNA reads as TGTGCCACCAGTGACTCCTCAGACAGGGACCAAGAGACCCAGTACTTC. This codes for CATSDSSDRDQETQYF.

The rearrangement uses TRBV18 and TRBJ2-5; TRBD1 agrees at 7 bases. V was pared by 3 bases and J by 1 base, with 5 bases of the junction left unmatched. Germline V CDR1 and CDR2: KGHSH, LQKENI. This CDR3 contains 15 residues. The CDR3: CASSPLGQTQETQYF. CDR3 nucleotide sequence: TGTGCCAGCTCACCGCTGGGACAGACCCAAGAGACCCAGTACTTC.

The chain combines TRBV4-2 with TRBJ1-1, with 9 bases aligning to TRBD1. The CDR3 runs 18 residues. Trimming removed 4 bases from V and 6 bases from J; junction bases left unmatched: 18. Germline lookup yields CDR1 LGHNA and CDR2 YNFKEQ. CDR3 in DNA: TGTGCCAGCAGCCTAACCCGACAGGGGGAAGGTCGAAGTGCTGAAGCTTTCTTT. Amino acids: CASSLTRQGEGRSAEAFF.

The chain is built from TRBV7-8 and TRBJ2-3, with D possibly matching TRBD1 (6 bases). Germline assignment: CDR1 SGHVS and CDR2 FQNEAQ. This CDR3 is 16 amino acids long. The V end lost 4 bases, the J end lost 1 base, and 15 bases lay between the germline ends. CDR3 in amino acids: CASSSQGLTGTDTQYF. The CDR3 nucleotides read TGTGCCAGCAGCTCACAGGGCTTGACCGGCACAGATACGCAGTATTTT. Drawing the rest from reference TRBV7-8 and TRBJ2-3, the complete variable domain is GAGVSQSPRYKVAKRGQDVALRCDPISGHVSLFWYQQALGQGPEFLTYFQNEAQLDKSGLPSDRFFAERPEGSVSTLKIQRTQQEDSAVYLCASSSQGLTGTDTQYFGPGTRLTVL.

The V and J genes are TRBV5-1 and TRBJ2-2; D uncertain. The CDR3 covers 15 residues. The germline V gene encodes CDR1 SGHRS and CDR2 YFSETQ. The V end was cut by 3 bases, the J end by 3 bases, with 12 bases between. The CDR3 coding sequence is TGCGCCAGCAGCTCCGCGTGGTTGGACACCGGGGAGCTGTTTTTT. This codes for CASSSAWLDTGELFF. Combining the CDR3 with reference TRBV5-1 and TRBJ2-2 gives the whole variable domain KAGVTQTPRYLIKTRGQQVTLSCSPISGHRSVSWYQQTPGQGLQFLFEYFSETQRNKGNFPGRFSGRQFSNSRSEMNVSTLELGDSALYLCASSSAWLDTGELFFGEGSRLTVL.

This clone was seen only a few times. The rearrangement links TRBV4-1 to TRBJ2-7; TRBD1 matches 7 bases. This CDR3 has 15 residues. The V and J ends lost 1 base and 6 bases, in that order; junction bases with no gene match: 9. Germline V gives CDR1 MGHRA, CDR2 YSYEKL. The CDR3 protein is CASSQADRELGEQYF. As DNA, the CDR3 is TGCGCCAGCAGCCAAGCTGACAGGGAATTGGGCGAGCAGTACTTC.

The chain links TRBV27 to TRBJ1-1; D might be TRBD1 (5 bases). This CDR3 has 13 residues. Germline V gene lookup returns CDR1 MNHEY and CDR2 SMNVEV (reference sequence). V lost 7 bases, J lost 1 base, and 10 bases lay in between. The CDR3 region has the DNA TGTGCCAGCATGGGGCAGGGGAACACTGAAGCTTTCTTT. It yields the protein CASMGQGNTEAFF.

The chain carries TRBV30 and TRBJ1-2, with 9 bases identical to TRBD1. The length of the CDR3 is 13 residues. CDR1 GTSNPN and CDR2 SVGIG come from the germline V gene (reference sequence). Trimming took 6 bases from V and 7 from J; bases not matched to a gene: 9. The CDR3 DNA is TGTGCCTGCCGGGGACAGGGTGTGTCTGGCTACACCTTC. This codes for CACRGQGVSGYTF. The full variable domain, its missing parts supplied by reference TRBV30 and TRBJ1-2, is SQTIHQWPATLVQPVGSPLSLECTVEGTSNPNLYWYRQAAGRGLQLLFYSVGIGQISSEVPQNLSASRPQDRQFILSSKKLLLSDSGFYLCACRGQGVSGYTFGSGTRLTVV.

The chain employs TRBV5-1 and TRBJ1-1; the D is unclear. This CDR3 contains 13 residues. V was trimmed by 0 bases and J by 3 bases, leaving 6 bases between them. Germline V gene sequence: CDR1 SGHRS, CDR2 YFSETQ. Here the CDR3 DNA reads TGCGCCAGCAGCTTGGTGGAGGACACTGAAGCTTTCTTT. Amino acid sequence: CASSLVEDTEAFF.

J is TRBJ2-1 and V is TRBV7-2; 8 positions agree with TRBD2. The length of the CDR3 is 15 residues. V was pared by 1 base and J by 8 bases, with 7 bases of the junction left unmatched. Germline V gene lookup returns CDR1 SGHTA and CDR2 FQGNSA. CDR3 sequence: CASSLEAGGADEQFF. In DNA form, the CDR3 reads TGTGCCAGCAGCTTAGAGGCGGGAGGAGCCGATGAGCAGTTCTTC. The full variable domain, in which reference TRBV7-2 and TRBJ2-1 provide the parts outside the CDR3, is GAGVSQSPSNKVTEKGKDVELRCDPISGHTALYWYRQSLGQGLEFLIYFQGNSAPDKSGLPSDRFSAERTGGSVSTLTIQRTQQEDSAVYLCASSLEAGGADEQFFGPGTRLTVL.